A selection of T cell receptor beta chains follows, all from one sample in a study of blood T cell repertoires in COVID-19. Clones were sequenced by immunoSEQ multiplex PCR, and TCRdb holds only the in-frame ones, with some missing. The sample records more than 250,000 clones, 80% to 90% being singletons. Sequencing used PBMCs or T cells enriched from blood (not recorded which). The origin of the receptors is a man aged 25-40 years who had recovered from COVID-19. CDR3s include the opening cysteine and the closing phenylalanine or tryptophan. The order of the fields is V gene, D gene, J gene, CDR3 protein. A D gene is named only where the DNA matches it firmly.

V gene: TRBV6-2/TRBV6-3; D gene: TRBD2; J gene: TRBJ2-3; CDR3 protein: CASSYLLGGAGTQYF
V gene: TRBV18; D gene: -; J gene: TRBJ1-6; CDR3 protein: CASSPGGKDSPLHF
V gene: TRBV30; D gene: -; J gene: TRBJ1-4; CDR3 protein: CAWSVWGATNEKLFF
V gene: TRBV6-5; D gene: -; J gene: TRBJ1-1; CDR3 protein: CASSQTLATEAFF
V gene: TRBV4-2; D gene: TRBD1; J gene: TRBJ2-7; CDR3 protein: CASSQGRDSSYEQYF
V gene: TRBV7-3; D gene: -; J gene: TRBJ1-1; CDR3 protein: CASSPRGGTTEAFF
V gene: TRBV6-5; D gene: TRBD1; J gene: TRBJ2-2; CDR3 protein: CASTKRQGATGELFF
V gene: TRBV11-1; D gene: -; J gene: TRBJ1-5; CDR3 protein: CASSHPAVSGNQPQHF
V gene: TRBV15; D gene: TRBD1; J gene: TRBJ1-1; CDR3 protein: CATSLQGGTEAFF
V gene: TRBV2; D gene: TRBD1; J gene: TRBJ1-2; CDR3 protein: CASMRPGQGIIF
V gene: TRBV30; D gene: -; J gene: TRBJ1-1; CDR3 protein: CAWSEGYTEAFF
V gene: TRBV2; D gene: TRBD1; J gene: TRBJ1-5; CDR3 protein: CASYQDRAYSNQPQHF
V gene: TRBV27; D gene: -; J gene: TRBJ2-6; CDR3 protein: CASSSGTDTYSGANVLTF
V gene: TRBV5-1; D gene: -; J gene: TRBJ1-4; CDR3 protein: CASSSQATNEKLFF
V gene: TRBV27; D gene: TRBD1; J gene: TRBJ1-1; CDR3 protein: CASSSMTGANTEAFF
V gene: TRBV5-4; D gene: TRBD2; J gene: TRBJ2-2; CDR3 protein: CASISSGGTSPRTGELFF
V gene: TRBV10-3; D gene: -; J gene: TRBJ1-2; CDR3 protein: CATTGGTNANYGYTF
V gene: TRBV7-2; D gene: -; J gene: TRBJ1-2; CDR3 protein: CASSSGSHYGYTF
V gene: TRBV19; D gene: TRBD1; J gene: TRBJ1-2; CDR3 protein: CASSIRAGGANYGYTF
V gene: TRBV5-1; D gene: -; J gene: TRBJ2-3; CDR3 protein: CASSLYGSSTDTQYF
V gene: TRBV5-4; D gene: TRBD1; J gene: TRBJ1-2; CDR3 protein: CASRLQGGYGYTF
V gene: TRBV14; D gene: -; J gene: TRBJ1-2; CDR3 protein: CASRGATNYGYTF
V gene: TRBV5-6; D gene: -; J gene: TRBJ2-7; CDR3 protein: CASSPTGGEQYF
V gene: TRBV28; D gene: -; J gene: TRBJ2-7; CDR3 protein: CASSSGQMYEQYF
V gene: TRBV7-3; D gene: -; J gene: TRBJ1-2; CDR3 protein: CASSEGGANGYTF
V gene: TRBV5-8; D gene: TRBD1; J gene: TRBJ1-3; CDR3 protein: CASSSGTGDSGNTIYF
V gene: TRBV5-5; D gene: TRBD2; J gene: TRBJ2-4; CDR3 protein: CASSQSGTTYKNIQYF